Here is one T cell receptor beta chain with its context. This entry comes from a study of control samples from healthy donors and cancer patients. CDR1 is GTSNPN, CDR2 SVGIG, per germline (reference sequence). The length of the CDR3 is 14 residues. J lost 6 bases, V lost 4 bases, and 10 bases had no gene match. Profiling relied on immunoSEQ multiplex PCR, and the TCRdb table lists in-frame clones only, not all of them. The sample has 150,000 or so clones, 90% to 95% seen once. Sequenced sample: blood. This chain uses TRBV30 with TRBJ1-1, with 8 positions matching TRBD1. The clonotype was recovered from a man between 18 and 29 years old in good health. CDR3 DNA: TGTGCCTGGATCAGGACAGGGAAAGAAGCTGAAGCTTTCTTT. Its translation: CAWIRTGKEAEAFF.